Listed below are T cell receptor beta chains from one sample, sequenced in a study of response to subunit inactivated influenza vaccine. TCRdb re-called the RT-PCR reads with MiXCR, one entry per CDR3 protein. The sample has approximately 700,000 distinct CDR3 sequences, approximately 13% seen once; the top ten hold 6% to 7%. Material: PBMCs from blood, obtained 14 days before vaccination. All receptors come from a man aged 45 to 65 who received an inactivated influenza vaccine. Each CDR3 is given without its conserved first and last residue. D genes are given only for firm matches.

v_call	d_call	j_call	cdr3_aa
TRBV28	TRBD2	TRBJ2-5	ASSFTLSGRQGTQY
TRBV20-1	TRBD1	TRBJ2-7	SARVFVGTGRSTTSYEQY
TRBV28	TRBD2	TRBJ2-3	ASSPGGSGISTDTQY
TRBV28	.	TRBJ1-5	ASSPLTGRQPQH
TRBV12-3/TRBV12-4	.	.	ASSLGGPWPQY
TRBV15	.	TRBJ2-5	ATSRDWWAQETQY
TRBV6-1	.	TRBJ1-1	ASSEYRGDTEAF
TRBV4-3	.	TRBJ2-7	ASSQVIHRAWRAYEQY
TRBV4-2	TRBD1	TRBJ1-2	ASSQGPGQGLGYT
TRBV2	.	TRBJ1-3	ASSPNPILSRNTIY
TRBV20-1	TRBD2	TRBJ2-2	SARESGGPGELF
TRBV4-3	TRBD1	TRBJ2-5	ASSQVDREGETQY
TRBV29-1	.	TRBJ2-1	SVEDRGGYEQF
TRBV20-1	.	TRBJ2-7	SARAHGLAASVEQY
TRBV12-3/TRBV12-4	TRBD1	TRBJ1-1	ASSPGTGETEAF
TRBV30	TRBD1	TRBJ1-6	AWSPGQGNSPLH
TRBV12-3/TRBV12-4	TRBD2	TRBJ2-1	ASSWALAGNNEQF
TRBV5-1	.	TRBJ2-7	ASSLAPGQSYEQY
TRBV5-6	.	TRBJ1-1	ASEGGWTEAF
TRBV30	TRBD1	TRBJ2-2	AWRSDRGPSNTGELF
TRBV9	.	TRBJ2-5	ASSVDTGAGETQY
TRBV20-1	TRBD2	TRBJ2-5	SANVAGASQETQY
TRBV3-1	.	TRBJ2-7	ASSQDGIGSEQY
TRBV28	.	TRBJ1-2	ASSLRHLYGYT
TRBV29-1	.	TRBJ2-7	SVEMYTPDSSYEQY
TRBV6-5	.	TRBJ2-5	ASSYSHNQETQY
TRBV4-1	TRBD2	TRBJ2-7	ASSQDGGLAGESSYEQY
TRBV7-2	TRBD2	TRBJ2-3	ASSPPYAGVRDTQY
TRBV19	.	TRBJ1-5	ASSGWGNQPQH
TRBV2	.	TRBJ2-3	ASSVGLFITDTQY
TRBV5-1	TRBD1	TRBJ2-5	ASSLPTGIVGETQY
TRBV2	TRBD1	TRBJ1-5	ASRGQEGQPQH
TRBV29-1	.	TRBJ2-5	SVDSIKTQY
TRBV10-3	.	TRBJ1-5	AISALGSGQPQH
TRBV6-5	.	TRBJ1-2	ASSYSGQKGYT
TRBV5-1	TRBD1	TRBJ2-3	ASSFQGDTDTQY
TRBV7-2	.	TRBJ1-4	ASSLKYRATNEKLF
TRBV10-3	TRBD2	TRBJ2-2	AISAPTSGNPNTGELF
TRBV19	TRBD2	TRBJ2-7	ASSIAGRARSGEQY
TRBV5-1	TRBD2	TRBJ2-1	ASSLNRTSFRVKASYNEQF
TRBV15	TRBD2	TRBJ2-1	ATSRGNGRARNEQF
TRBV24-1	.	TRBJ2-5	ATSDFRARETQY
TRBV18	.	TRBJ2-3	ASSPTNTRRGRTDTQY
TRBV3-1	.	TRBJ2-2	ASSSQMNTGELF
TRBV7-2	TRBD1	TRBJ1-2	ASSLQGQGSGYT
TRBV7-2	TRBD1	TRBJ1-5	ASSLEKGQGNQPQH